One T cell receptor beta chain is described in this entry. The data originate from a study of brain T cells in children with intractable seizures. Germline CDR1 reads SGHTA; CDR2 reads FQGNSA. This CDR3 region has 14 residues. Trimming removed 4 bases at V and 1 base at J, with 10 bases between. Surgery cases with the highest brain T cell transcript signatures were chosen for sequencing. Assay: immunoSEQ multiplex PCR; the TCRdb copy retains only in-frame clones and omits some. The table shows about 80,000 clones, with under 95% occurring only once. The sequence derives from a girl aged 2 to 10 with Rasmussen encephalitis and intractable seizures. The sequencing used peripheral blood, collected at surgery. The rearrangement uses TRBV7-2 and TRBJ2-5; no firm D call. CDR3 coding DNA: TGTGCCAGCAGCTCCAACACCCCCCAAGAGACCCAGTACTTC. Translation: CASSSNTPQETQYF.